The clone carrying this TCR beta chain has just one count. What it recognizes is unknown. TCRdb's table, derived via immunoSEQ multiplex PCR, lists solely in-frame clones and lacks some. The profile shows approximately 99,000 clones, around nine tenths of them singletons. Trimming shortened V by 2 bases and J by 0 bases, and 5 bases separated the two germline ends. The length of the CDR3 is 13 residues. The germline CDR1 and CDR2 sequences are SGDLS and YYNGEE. The data belong to a study of radiotherapy plus CTLA-4 blockade in lung cancer. Study-wide results and limits: Early shifts in blood T cell clones, with interferon-beta, reportedly predicted response best. Radiotherapy with ipilimumab was followed by blood expansion of tumor-derived clones.

This clonotype was sampled from a human donor with non-small cell lung cancer that progressed on radiotherapy plus ipilimumab. The V and J genes are TRBV9 and TRBJ1-1; D not resolved. This specimen was peripheral blood, taken from a patient treated with radiotherapy plus ipilimumab. CDR3 residues: CASSVSVNTEAFF. As DNA, the CDR3 is TGTGCCAGCAGCGTGTCAGTGAACACTGAAGCTTTCTTT.